What follows are 7 T cell receptor beta chains derived from one specimen sequenced in a study of blood T cells in healthy people across ages. Together with a sample-barcoded 5' primer, a J-beta primer mix was included in a second PCR lasting about 7 to 11 cycles. TCRdb re-called the 5' RACE reads through MiXCR, storing one row per CDR3 protein. The sample consists of around 1,700,000 distinct CDR3 sequences, roughly 30% of them appearing once. Sequencing was carried out using blood. The receptor source for this set is a woman aged 25 to 45 in good health.

The gene calls are TRBV4-1 and TRBJ2-5, with D possibly TRBD1 on 6 matching bases. The CDR3 extends over 14 amino acids. The germline V and J ends were trimmed by 4 bases and 2 bases, with 11 bases remaining between them. Per the germline V gene, CDR1 is MGHRA and CDR2 is YSYEKL. CDR3 protein: CASSRSDSQETQYF. DNA for the CDR3: TGCGCCAGCAGCCGCTCGGACAGTCAAGAGACCCAGTACTTC.

This chain uses TRBV2 with TRBJ2-7, with a tentative D call TRBD1 (5 bases). In germline, CDR1 is SNHLY, CDR2 FYNNEI. The CDR3 totals 13 residues. Trimming left V 6 bases short and J 0 bases short, with 9 bases between. The CDR3 sequence: CASRQAISYEQYF. Written as DNA, the CDR3 is TGTGCCAGCAGACAGGCTATCTCCTACGAGCAGTACTTC. The full variable domain, in which reference TRBV2 and TRBJ2-7 provide the parts outside the CDR3, is EPEVTQTPSHQVTQMGQEVILRCVPISNHLYFYWYRQILGQKVEFLVSFYNNEISEKSEIFDDQFSVERPDGSNFTLKIRSTKLEDSAMYFCASRQAISYEQYFGPGTRLTVT.

The rearrangement links TRBV29-1 to TRBJ1-4; 8 bases align to TRBD1. CDR3 length equals 13 residues. V gave up 7 bases and J gave up 7 bases; unmatched junction bases: 8. Germline CDR1 and CDR2: SQVTM and ANQGSEA. CDR3 nucleotide sequence: TGCAGCGGTGGGGCAGGGGGCGGTGAAAAACTGTTTTTT. The encoded protein is CSGGAGGGEKLFF.

This clonotype occurred a few times. The chain uses TRBV20-1 and TRBJ2-7; possible D gene TRBD2, 6 bases. This CDR3 is built from 14 residues. Trimming took 6 bases from V and 0 from J, leaving 15 bases between them. Germline-derived CDR1 and CDR2 are DFQATT and SNEGSKA (reference sequence). CDR3 DNA: TGCAGTGCGCGCCCGGGACTCAGCTCCTACGAGCAGTACTTC. Translated: CSARPGLSSYEQYF.

V usage is TRBV5-1 and J usage is TRBJ1-5; D call uncertain. This CDR3 is 15 amino acids long. Germline CDR1 is SGHRS and CDR2 is YFSETQ. The germline V and J ends were trimmed by 0 bases and 3 bases, with 10 bases remaining between them. CDR3 in amino acids: CASSLDSAANQPQHF. CDR3 DNA sequence: TGCGCCAGCAGCTTGGATTCGGCGGCCAATCAGCCCCAGCATTTT.

This clonotype was picked up a small number of times. The chain is built from TRBV5-1 and TRBJ1-5; D not certain. CDR3 length: 14 amino acids. Germline loops: CDR1 SGHRS, CDR2 YFSETQ. Trimming removed 3 bases at V and 6 bases at J, with 13 bases between. The CDR3 sequence: CASSSDGPGQPQHF. The CDR3 nucleotides are TGCGCCAGCAGCTCAGACGGTCCAGGTCAGCCCCAGCATTTT.

The chain uses TRBV5-5 and TRBJ1-1; D gene uncertain. Trimming stripped 0 bases from V and 1 base from J, with 10 bases between. This CDR3 region has 15 residues. Germline V CDR1 and CDR2: SGHKS, YYEKEE (reference sequence). CDR3 sequence: CASSLDIGPNTEAFF. The CDR3 nucleotides read TGTGCCAGCAGCTTGGATATTGGGCCGAACACTGAAGCTTTCTTT.